The 18 T cell receptor beta chains listed next were all sequenced from one sample in a study of OX40 agonist ivuxolimab in advanced cancers. Only in-frame clones appear in the TCRdb table, and some are missing; sequencing was by immunoSEQ multiplex PCR. The sample carries 30,000 to 45,000 clones, roughly 92% recorded once. Specimen: CD4+ or CD8+ T cells sorted from blood, collected in a trial of the OX40 agonist ivuxolimab. The receptors stem from an adult with an advanced solid tumor such as melanoma, head and neck, liver or kidney cancer.

This clone was counted only a few times. The CDR3 loop reads CATSSFDYGYTF. The CDR3 region has the DNA TGTGCCACCTCATCCTTCGACTATGGCTACACCTTC. V and J are TRBV10-3 and TRBJ1-2; no clear D. Germline V gene sequence: CDR1 ENHRY, CDR2 SYGVKD. The V and J ends lost 10 bases and 3 bases respectively, with 12 bases between them. The CDR3 extends over 12 amino acids.

The chain combines TRBV4-3 with TRBJ2-7; 8 nucleotides agree with TRBD1. With V trimmed by 1 base and J by 0 bases, 8 bases remained unmatched. The CDR3 sequence is 17 residues long. Germline CDR1 LGHNA, CDR2 YSLEER. CDR3 sequence reads: CASSQGTGQGYSYEQYF. The CDR3 DNA sequence: TGCGCCAGCAGCCAAGGGACCGGACAGGGTTACTCCTACGAGCAGTACTTC.

This chain links TRBV6-5 with TRBJ2-2; either TRBD1 or TRBD2 may fit D (6 bases each). Germline CDR1 is MNHEY and CDR2 is SVGAGI. CDR3 length: 14 residues. V was pared by 7 bases and J by 3 bases, with 12 bases between. The CDR3 reads CASKGGEDTGELFF. DNA of the CDR3: TGTGCCAGCAAGGGGGGAGAGGACACCGGGGAGCTGTTTTTT.

V usage is TRBV19 and J usage is TRBJ2-7; TRBD1 aligns across 11 bases. Trimming took 7 bases from V and 4 from J; bases not matched to a gene: 3. CDR1 is LNHDA and CDR2 is SQIVND in the germline V gene (reference sequence). The CDR3 is 13 amino acids. Here the CDR3 DNA reads TGTGCCAGTAAGGACAGGGGGCAATACGAGCAGTACTTC. Protein: CASKDRGQYEQYF.

The rearrangement uses TRBV5-1 and TRBJ2-3, with D tentatively TRBD2 (5 bases). This CDR3 is 16 amino acids long. CDR1 and CDR2 from the germline V gene are SGHRS and YFSETQ. Between the trimmed V and J ends, which lost 0 bases and 0 bases, there was a span of 11 bases. The CDR3 protein is CASSLELAASTDTQYF. CDR3 DNA sequence: TGCGCCAGCAGCTTGGAGCTAGCAGCTAGCACAGATACGCAGTATTTT.

This clone showed up just a few times. The J gene is TRBJ1-1, the V gene TRBV7-6; D gene unclear. This CDR3 spans 13 amino acids. Germline V lookup: CDR1 SGHVS, CDR2 FNYEAQ. Trimming removed 10 bases from V and 0 bases from J, with 12 bases in between. CDR3 sequence: CAIHEGMNTEAFF. The CDR3 region has the DNA TGTGCCATCCATGAGGGAATGAACACTGAAGCTTTCTTT. Full variable domain (rest looked up from reference TRBV7-6 and TRBJ1-1): GAGVSQSPRYKVTKRGQDVALRCDPISGHVSLYWYRQALGQGPEFLTYFNYEAQQDKSGLPNDRFSAERPEGSISTLTIQRTEQRDSAMYRCAIHEGMNTEAFFGQGTRLTVV.

The chain recombines TRBV27 with TRBJ2-3; no clear D. V lost 2 bases to trimming and J lost 2 bases, with 8 bases between them. There are 14 residues in the CDR3. CDR1 is MNHEY, CDR2 SMNVEV, per germline (reference sequence). CDR3 amino acids: CASSLVRSTDTQYF. In DNA form, the CDR3 reads TGTGCCAGCAGTTTAGTGCGCTCCACAGATACGCAGTATTTT.

The chain links TRBV29-1 to TRBJ2-5, with D perhaps matching TRBD2 (6 bases). The CDR3 sequence is 13 residues long. V was shortened by 7 bases and J by 3 bases, with 15 bases between the two germline ends. Germline CDR1 SQVTM, CDR2 ANQGSEA. The CDR3, as DNA: TGCAGCGCCCGGGAGCTAGCAGAAGAGACCCAGTACTTC. This encodes CSARELAEETQYF.

This chain joins TRBV28 and TRBJ1-1; perhaps TRBD1 as D (5 bases). V was clipped by 4 bases and J by 4 bases, with 10 bases between them. CDR3 length: 13 residues. Looked up from germline, CDR1 is MDHEN and CDR2 is SYDVKM. CDR3 sequence: CASSWAGGTEAFF. As DNA, the CDR3 is TGTGCCAGCAGTTGGGCGGGGGGCACTGAAGCTTTCTTT. Combining the CDR3 with reference TRBV28 and TRBJ1-1 gives the whole variable domain DVKVTQSSRYLVKRTGEKVFLECVQDMDHENMFWYRQDPGLGLRLIYFSYDVKMKEKGDIPEGYSVSREKKERFSLILESASTNQTSMYLCASSWAGGTEAFFGQGTRLTVV.

This clone was seen a handful of times. V usage is TRBV7-8 and J usage is TRBJ1-5; D remains unclear. CDR3 size: 12 residues. Germline CDR1 SGHVS, CDR2 FQNEAQ. V lost 6 bases to trimming and J lost 6 bases, with 9 bases between them. The CDR3 is CASSNPVQPQHF. CDR3 coding DNA: TGTGCCAGCAGTAATCCTGTTCAGCCCCAGCATTTT.

The gene calls are TRBV10-3 and TRBJ2-3, with D maybe TRBD1 (6 bases). The CDR3 is 16 residues long. Trimming shortened V by 0 bases and J by 3 bases, and 13 bases separated the two germline ends. CDR1 is ENHRY, CDR2 SYGVKD, per germline. CDR3 protein: CAISESGRGGTDTQYF. The CDR3 DNA reads TGTGCCATCAGTGAGTCGGGCAGGGGCGGGACAGATACGCAGTATTTT.

The genes are TRBV4-3 and TRBJ2-5; 8 nucleotides match TRBD2. The CDR3 consists of 16 residues. J lost 1 base, V lost 0 bases, and 4 bases had no gene match. Germline V lookup: CDR1 LGHNA, CDR2 YSLEER. The CDR3 nucleotides read TGCGCCAGCAGCCAAGACCCAGCGGGAGCCCAAGAGACCCAGTACTTC. This codes for CASSQDPAGAQETQYF.

The V and J genes are TRBV27 and TRBJ1-1; TRBD1 might be the D (5 bases). Germline assignment: CDR1 MNHEY and CDR2 SMNVEV (reference sequence). The CDR3 sequence is 15 residues long. Trimming cost V 2 bases and J 5 bases, with 15 bases left between them. CDR3 loop: CASSLSWTSGTEAFF. The CDR3 coding sequence is TGTGCCAGCAGTTTAAGTTGGACATCTGGGACTGAAGCTTTCTTT.

This rearrangement joins TRBV14 to TRBJ2-5; the D call may be TRBD1 or TRBD2 (5 bases each). The V gene lost 2 bases and the J gene lost 2 bases, with 15 bases spanning the gap. Germline V gene data show CDR1 as SGHDN and CDR2 as FVKESK. The CDR3 is made up of 16 amino acids. The chain's CDR3 is CASSQQGVGLQETQYF. The DNA for the CDR3 is TGTGCCAGCAGCCAACAGGGAGTCGGGCTACAAGAGACCCAGTACTTC. Looking up the rest from reference TRBV14 and TRBJ2-5 gives the full variable domain: EAGVTQFPSHSVIEKGQTVTLRCDPISGHDNLYWYRRVMGKEIKFLLHFVKESKQDESGMPNNRFLAERTGGTYSTLKVQPAELEDSGVYFCASSQQGVGLQETQYFGPGTRLLVL.

V is TRBV27 and J is TRBJ1-2, with D uncertain. This CDR3 is built from 12 residues. CDR1 and CDR2 from the germline V gene are MNHEY and SMNVEV (reference sequence). Trimming removed 5 bases at V and 8 bases at J, with 12 bases between. CDR3 in amino acids: CASSPHGYGYTF. CDR3 in DNA: TGTGCCAGCAGTCCTCATGGGTACGGCTACACCTTC.

This chain uses TRBV25-1 with TRBJ1-5, with D unclear. Germline V gene lookup returns CDR1 MGHDK and CDR2 SYGVNS. Trimming removed 5 bases at V and 4 bases at J, with 15 bases between. This CDR3 contains 15 residues. In DNA form, the CDR3 reads TGTGCCAGCAGTCCTAATCTGGCTGCGAATCAGCCCCAGCATTTT. It is translated as CASSPNLAANQPQHF.

The V gene is TRBV6-1, the J gene TRBJ1-3; TRBD1 aligns across 7 bases. Trimming cost V 2 bases and J 0 bases; bases outside gene matches: 7. CDR1 and CDR2 (germline): MNHNS, SASEGT. The CDR3 totals 17 residues. The CDR3 sequence is CASSESRQGPSGNTIYF. The CDR3 DNA reads TGTGCCAGCAGTGAAAGTCGACAGGGCCCCTCTGGAAACACCATATATTTT.

V is TRBV28 and J is TRBJ1-1; no definite D call. The germline V gene encodes CDR1 MDHEN and CDR2 SYDVKM. The CDR3 totals 12 residues. Trimming pared 4 bases from V and 1 base from J, leaving 4 bases between. DNA of the CDR3: TGTGCCAGCAGTTCCCCGAACACTGAAGCTTTCTTT. Amino acid sequence: CASSSPNTEAFF.